This T cell receptor (beta chain) was profiled in a study of blood T cell repertoires in COVID-19. Whole-study context: Researchers got acute and convalescent COVID-19 samples from the United States, Italy and Spain. T cells, B-cell-depleted T cells, or PBMCs provided the cDNA or gDNA that served as material.

Repertoires were generated with immunoSEQ multiplex PCR, while TCRdb's copy carries only in-frame clones and drops some. The table records about 340,000 clones, around 86% of them present only once. Living in about two dozen US areas, the participants were between roughly 18 and 90 years of age. Cohorts were assigned according to the clinical history that participants reported. The CDR3 extends over 16 amino acids. Germline CDR1 reads LGHNA; CDR2 reads YSLEER. V was shortened by 0 bases and J by 10 bases, with 16 bases between the two germline ends. This receptor was taken from a woman aged 40 to 50 with acute COVID-19. The sample consisted of PBMCs or T cells enriched from blood (not recorded which). The genes are TRBV4-3 and TRBJ1-6; a weak D match, TRBD1 (5 bases). The CDR3 nucleotides are TGCGCCAGCAGCCAAGATTTTGGGCAGGGTAACTCACCCCTCCACTTT. It codes for CASSQDFGQGNSPLHF.